Below, one T cell receptor (beta chain) is given with its context. Its cognate antigen has yet to be identified. Base qualities are missing; no much larger clone stands one base away. CD8 naive samples were obtained by positive selection for CCR7 among CD45RO-negative cells, yielding a CD45RA+CCR7+ population from which TemRA cells were excluded. Donors were healthy HIV-negative adults with no recently reported acute infections or vaccinations. Every donor was a Caucasian adult living in Nashville, Tennessee, USA. Blood was collected by leukapheresis, and PBMCs were isolated by Ficoll-Histopaque density gradient centrifugation and then cryopreserved in liquid nitrogen vapor phase. Analytical flow cytometry was used to check the purity and quantity of every magnetically sorted T cell population. Genomic DNA was isolated from every sorted fraction and measured by UV absorbance on a Nanodrop 2000c. The data stem from a study of shared clonotypes between healthy human individuals (dated by TCRdb to the early 2020s). Notes on the research overall: Two women and a few men aged 18 to 49 years were included in the cohort. To increase sequencing depth and limit assay-specific biases, TCR repertoire library preparation and sequencing were carried out by different laboratories using diverse techniques. Between about 0.8 and 9 billion PBMCs per donor were obtained by leukapheresis. To estimate repertoire size and how much clonotype sharing occurs between individuals, the study deeply sequenced the blood TCR repertoires of 4 to 6 healthy adults. For each donor, CD4 naive and CD4 memory were each run on three plates, CD8 naive on two plates, and CD8 memory on one plate. The study at large found these results: Sampling was restricted to blood, and TCR repertoires in tissues likely differ from the TCR repertoires found in blood. Pairwise subsampling led to the expectation that sequencing depth would affect the degree of clonotype sharing among donors. The small number of donors limited the genetic and exposure-history diversity represented. Across four donors, 4.5% to 6.5% of naive CD4, approximately 4% of naive CD8, 2.3% of memory CD4, and about 0.44% of memory CD8 clonotypes were shared. Incomplete sequencing was indicated by rarefaction of sorted-subset datasets, despite the large sequencing depth. Naive subsets generally had larger estimated clonotype richness than memory subsets did. Higher generation probabilities were observed for clonotypes shared by all four sorted-subset donors than for non-shared clonotypes.

Based on the germline V gene, the CDR1 and CDR2 sequences are SGHVS and FQNEAQ. Trimming takes 7 bases from V and 0 bases from J, and the germline ends sit 8 bases apart. From the cysteine up to the phenylalanine, the CDR3 has a length of 13 residues. Here the CDR3 DNA is all that survives: 39 bases in frame from base 1. TCR CDR3 regions were amplified from genomic DNA by multiplex PCR using the deep immunoSEQ assay. Extracted genomic DNA from each cell subset was distributed evenly across all wells of several immunoSEQ 96-well plates, and each plate was treated as a replicate. For sorted subsets, around 200 ng genomic DNA, equal to tens of thousands of T cell genomes, was loaded into each replicate PCR. The purified libraries were quantified using a Qubit 3.0 fluorometer, sized with a Bioanalyzer 2100, and then quantified again using the KAPA Library Quantification kit. Every immunoSEQ 96-well plate was sequenced on a separate single-read 150-cycle Illumina NextSeq 550 flow cell. The authors' pipeline ran thus. Because only junctional sequences without quality scores were contained in the immunoSEQ output, filtering matching that applied to full-length reads could not be performed. To assign V/J genes and CDR3, sequences were annotated using PyIR, a Python wrapper for IgBLAST v1.9, with IMGT germline references. Any read was removed if the V/J assignment was weak (E-value above 1e-6), the CDR3 was missing, or the read contained stop codons, out-of-frame junctions, or ambiguous translated residues. V3J clonotypes were defined by identical inferred V gene, J gene, and CDR3 amino acid sequence. To compute the percentage overlap between repertoires, the number of shared unique clonotypes was divided by the size of the smaller repertoire. Repertoire richness was assessed with RTK rarefaction, the Chao1 estimator, and Recon v2.1 estimates of unobserved clonotypes. Generation probabilities for all TCRbeta clonotypes obtained by the gDNA method from a handful of donors were computed using OLGA. The table comes from immuneACCESS by way of TCRdb, which keeps in-frame sequences with V and J called. Part of the clones is missing from these tables; in studies checked, under half for an unresolved V gene and the rest for unknown reasons. The V and J calls and clone size come from that table; D and trimming were worked out from the DNA. The sample profile shows about 800,000 clones; approximately 96% of them were found once. Of the sample, under 0.3% falls within the top ten clones.

Sequences were obtained from naive CD8+ T cells sorted from blood. What this sample's cell subset or site label stands for: CD45RA+CCR7+. This sequence uses TRBV7-8 and TRBJ2-3; a confident D gene designation cannot be given. The receptor was isolated from a young man in good health. Here is the DNA: TGTGCCAGCACCCTTGCAAGCACAGATACGCAGTATTTT. Translated, this gives CASTLASTDTQYF.